These 29 T cell receptor beta chains were sequenced from one sample in a study of T-cell reconstitution after alpha-beta-depleted transplantation in children. A TCRbeta library incorporating unique molecular identifiers was prepared. TCRdb processed the PCR reads anew with MiXCR; each CDR3 protein has one entry. The repertoire holds some 200,000 distinct CDR3 sequences, about 9.6% seen once, with about 5% in the top ten. Sequencing was performed on PBMCs from the stem cell graft donor, taken from the stem cell graft. The origin of the receptors is a human donor who donated a stem cell graft to a child with SCID.

The table lists this clonotype with many counts. The DNA for the CDR3 is TGCGCCAGCAGCGGGACAGGTCCTAATGAAAAACTGTTTTTT. Its translation is CASSGTGPNEKLFF. The rearrangement joins TRBV5-1 to TRBJ1-4; 8 bases map to TRBD1. The CDR3 totals 14 residues. CDR1 is SGHRS and CDR2 is YFSETQ in the germline V gene. With V trimmed by 4 bases and J by 3 bases, 2 bases remained unmatched.

This clonotype was seen repeatedly, ten times or more. The CDR3, as DNA: TGCAGCGTTGAAGTCTCAGGGTATACGCACACCGGGGAGCTGTTTTTT. This sequence encodes CSVEVSGYTHTGELFF. This chain links TRBV29-1 with TRBJ2-2; weak D call: TRBD1 (5 bases). Germline CDR1 SQVTM, CDR2 ANQGSEA. The CDR3 covers 16 residues. V gave up 1 base and J gave up 3 bases, with 15 bases separating them.

This clonotype was recorded at least ten times. The gene calls are TRBV2 and TRBJ2-1; no clear D gene. CDR1 is SNHLY and CDR2 is FYNNEI in the germline V gene. V was clipped by 5 bases and J by 10 bases, with 9 bases between them. The CDR3 has 11 amino acids. This CDR3 reads CASSPHEEQFF. The CDR3 nucleotides read TGTGCCAGCAGTCCTCATGAGGAGCAGTTCTTC.

This clonotype was seen repeatedly, ten times or more. The chain employs TRBV7-2 and TRBJ1-4, with D perhaps matching TRBD1 (5 bases). The CDR3 is made up of 15 amino acids. Germline CDR1 and CDR2: SGHTA and FQGNSA. V lost 2 bases, J lost 8 bases, and 15 bases lay in between. In DNA form, the CDR3 reads TGTGCCAGCAGCTTAAATCAGGGAGTTGGGGAAAAACTGTTTTTT. It encodes CASSLNQGVGEKLFF.

The sample holds a few counts of this clonotype. V is TRBV4-3 and J is TRBJ2-3, with unresolved D. Germline CDR1 and CDR2: LGHNA and YSLEER. This CDR3 has 15 residues. V lost 4 bases, J lost 4 bases, and 15 bases lay in between. CDR3 nucleotide sequence: TGCGCCAGCAGCCTGACTCCCTATGGCGCAGATACGCAGTATTTT. Translated: CASSLTPYGADTQYF.

J is TRBJ1-4 and V is TRBV4-3; TRBD1 matches 8 bases. Germline V lookup: CDR1 LGHNA, CDR2 YSLEER. The CDR3 has 15 residues. Losses at the gene ends were 0 bases for V and 8 bases for J; bases not matched to a gene: 5. The CDR3 reads CASSQDARGREKLFF. Written as DNA, the CDR3 is TGCGCCAGCAGCCAAGACGCCAGGGGGCGGGAAAAACTGTTTTTT.

In the case of this clonotype: A much bigger clone sits one base away, suggesting this may be a read error. The J gene is TRBJ2-3, the V gene TRBV5-1; TRBD1 matches at 8 bases. Germline values: CDR1 SGHRS, CDR2 YFSETQ. The V and J ends lost 4 bases and 14 bases, in that order; junction bases with no gene match: 12. The CDR3 is 13 amino acids. The CDR3 region is CASSPERQGIWYF. The DNA of the CDR3 is TGCGCCAGCAGCCCCGAGCGACAGGGGATCTGGTATTTT.

This clonotype was recorded at least ten times. This chain connects TRBV2 to TRBJ1-1; D is unresolved. CDR1 and CDR2 (germline): SNHLY, FYNNEI. The ends were cut back, 5 bases at V and 5 bases at J, with 21 bases in the middle. CDR3 length: 16 amino acids. CDR3 sequence: CASSHGYFGVDTEAFF. In DNA, the CDR3 is TGTGCCAGCAGTCACGGGTATTTCGGGGTAGATACTGAAGCTTTCTTT.

The table lists this clonotype with many counts. The chain employs TRBV3-1 and TRBJ1-2; D remains ambiguous. The germline V gene has CDR1 LGHDT and CDR2 YNNKEL (reference sequence). Trimming pared 0 bases from V and 4 bases from J, leaving 15 bases between. The CDR3 runs 16 residues. This chain's CDR3 is CASSQDGYRSAYGYTF. Written as DNA, the CDR3 is TGTGCCAGCAGCCAAGATGGATACCGCTCCGCCTATGGCTACACCTTC.

This clonotype was recorded many times. This rearrangement joins TRBV27 to TRBJ2-1, with 10 bases matching TRBD2. The junction had 6 bases not matched to a gene; V was cut back by 11 bases and J by 2 bases. Germline CDR1 MNHEY, CDR2 SMNVEV (reference sequence). CDR3 length equals 14 residues. CDR3 loop: CASKRGGAYNEQFF. The CDR3 DNA is TGTGCCTCAAAGCGGGGGGGAGCCTACAATGAGCAGTTCTTC.

This clonotype appeared many times. The chain has TRBV28 and TRBJ1-1; D unclear. The length of the CDR3 is 13 residues. CDR1 MDHEN and CDR2 SYDVKM come from the germline V gene. V was cut by 5 bases and J by 7 bases, with 14 bases left in between. The CDR3 spells CASSDTNTLEAFF. CDR3 DNA sequence: TGTGCCAGCAGTGACACGAACACCCTTGAAGCTTTCTTT.

The table lists this clonotype with many counts. The genes are TRBV20-1 and TRBJ1-2; perhaps TRBD1 as D (6 bases). Trimming pared 5 bases from V and 3 bases from J, leaving 10 bases between. The CDR3 covers 12 residues. CDR1 DFQATT and CDR2 SNEGSKA come from the germline V gene (reference sequence). CDR3 DNA sequence: TGCAGTGCTCGAGGGGGGTACTATGGCTACACCTTC. It yields the protein CSARGGYYGYTF.

V gene TRBV7-8 combines with J gene TRBJ2-1; the match to TRBD1 covers 7 bases. The length of the CDR3 is 15 residues. Unmatched junction bases numbered 8, after V lost 5 bases and J lost 4 bases. Germline assignment: CDR1 SGHVS and CDR2 FQNEAQ. The CDR3 sequence is CASSHPGQPYNEQFF. CDR3 DNA: TGTGCCAGCAGCCATCCGGGACAGCCGTACAATGAGCAGTTCTTC.

This clonotype was picked up one time. This chain links TRBV4-3 with TRBJ2-2, with a possible D match to TRBD1 (6 bases). The CDR3 length is 17 residues. Trimming stripped 1 base from V and 3 bases from J, with 15 bases between. Germline V gene sequence: CDR1 LGHNA, CDR2 YSLEER. In nucleotides, the CDR3 is TGCGCCAGCAGCCAAGTGGAAAGGGGGTGGGACACCGGGGAGCTGTTTTTT. Amino acids: CASSQVERGWDTGELFF.

This clonotype was observed at least ten times. The chain joins TRBV12-3 or TRBV12-4 to TRBJ1-5, with 7 bases that match TRBD1. The junction had 8 bases not matched to a gene; V was cut back by 2 bases and J by 7 bases. This CDR3 comprises 15 residues. CDR3 coding DNA: TGTGCCAGCAGTTTATATCAGGGGGATAGACAGCCCCAGCATTTT. Translation gives CASSLYQGDRQPQHF.

The CDR3 here is CASSPGPGQTIRTEQYF. For the CDR3, the DNA is TGTGCCAGCAGCCCGGGGCCGGGACAAACAATTAGGACGGAGCAGTACTTC. This chain connects TRBV5-6 to TRBJ2-7; tentative D call: TRBD1 (6 bases). The CDR3 is 17 residues long. Trimming shortened V by 4 bases and J by 7 bases, and 27 bases separated the two germline ends. Germline V gene sequence: CDR1 SGHDT, CDR2 YYEEEE. The variable domain in full, with the rest retrieved from reference TRBV5-6 and TRBJ2-7, is DAGVTQSPTHLIKTRGQQVTLRCSPKSGHDTVSWYQQALGQGPQFIFQYYEEEERQRGNFPDRFSGHQFPNYSSELNVNALLLGDSALYLCASSPGPGQTIRTEQYFGPGTRLTVT.

This clonotype was found once. A much larger clone lies one base from this, so it may be a read error. The gene calls are TRBV27 and TRBJ2-2, with D perhaps matching TRBD2 (6 bases). The CDR3 length is 13 residues. Per the germline V gene, CDR1 is MNHEY and CDR2 is SMNVEV (reference sequence). The CDR3 DNA follows: TGTGCCAGCACCGGATCCGAGGGCGGGGAGCCGTTTTTT. Translating gives CASTGSEGGEPFF.

Many counts were recorded for this clonotype. The chain couples TRBV5-5 to TRBJ1-5, with 10 bases fitting TRBD1. The CDR3 is 16 amino acids. V was clipped by 0 bases and J by 4 bases; unmatched bases: 4. Looked up from germline, CDR1 is SGHKS and CDR2 is YYEKEE (reference sequence). CDR3 nucleotide sequence: TGTGCCAGCAGCTTGGGGACAGGGGGTAGGAATCAGCCCCAGCATTTT. Its protein is CASSLGTGGRNQPQHF.

This clonotype occurred many times. The genes are TRBV11-2 and TRBJ2-2, with 13 positions matching TRBD2. Trimming at V came to 5 bases and at J to 0 bases, leaving 6 bases not matched to a gene. The CDR3 is 18 residues long. The germline CDR1 and CDR2 sequences are SGHAT and FQNNGV. In nucleotides, the CDR3 is TGTGCCAGCAGCACCCGGACTAGCGGGGGTGCGAACACCGGGGAGCTGTTTTTT. Its translation: CASSTRTSGGANTGELFF.

The V call is TRBV23-1, the J call TRBJ2-1, with D unclear. TRBV23-1 is an open reading frame, and its role is uncertain. CDR3 length equals 14 residues. Trimming stripped 2 bases from V and 5 bases from J, with 10 bases between. The CDR3 DNA reads as TGCGCCAGCAGTCAAAACCGGACCGACAATGAGCAGTTCTTC. Translated: CASSQNRTDNEQFF.

V usage is TRBV5-5 and J usage is TRBJ1-2, with D possibly matching TRBD1 (6 bases). The CDR3 totals 16 residues. Germline CDR1 reads SGHKS; CDR2 reads YYEKEE (reference sequence). The V end was cut by 0 bases, the J end by 2 bases, with 14 bases between. CDR3 DNA sequence: TGTGCCAGCAGCTTGGAAGTTCGGGACATAAACTATGGCTACACCTTC. This codes for CASSLEVRDINYGYTF.

There are many counts of this clonotype. The chain uses TRBV7-9 and TRBJ1-2; D remains ambiguous. CDR3 size: 13 residues. V was shortened by 5 bases and J by 8 bases, with 15 bases between the two germline ends. Germline V gene sequence: CDR1 SEHNR, CDR2 FQNEAQ (reference sequence). The CDR3 reads CASSHEGGGGYTF. The CDR3 DNA is TGTGCCAGCAGCCACGAGGGTGGAGGAGGCTACACCTTC. The full variable domain, rest sourced from reference TRBV7-9 and TRBJ1-2, is DTGVSQNPRHKITKRGQNVTFRCDPISEHNRLYWYRQTLGQGPEFLTYFQNEAQLEKSRLLSDRFSAERPKGSFSTLEIQRTEQGDSAMYLCASSHEGGGGYTFGSGTRLTVV.

The chain is built from TRBV7-2 and TRBJ1-1; D ambiguous. The CDR3 is made up of 16 amino acids. CDR1 and CDR2 (germline): SGHTA, FQGNSA. The germline V and J ends were trimmed by 5 bases and 1 base, with 17 bases remaining between them. In nucleotides, the CDR3 is TGTGCCAGCAGCCCAGGACCGGGTGCGGCGAACACTGAAGCTTTCTTT. Encoded protein: CASSPGPGAANTEAFF.

This clonotype was detected a few times. The rearrangement joins TRBV7-3 to TRBJ2-3, with 8 bases identical to TRBD1. The CDR3 sequence is 16 residues long. V lost 2 bases, J lost 1 base, and 5 bases stayed unmatched. Looked up from germline, CDR1 is SGHTA and CDR2 is FQGTGA. The CDR3 region is CASSLGPTGGTDTQYF. The DNA of the CDR3 is TGTGCCAGCAGCTTAGGGCCGACAGGGGGCACAGATACGCAGTATTTT.

This clonotype showed up many times. V usage is TRBV20-1 and J usage is TRBJ1-1; D is ambiguous. Germline CDR1 DFQATT, CDR2 SNEGSKA (reference sequence). V shed 1 base and J shed 0 bases, with 6 bases lying between them. The CDR3 has 13 amino acids. The CDR3 loop reads CSARVLLNTEAFF. CDR3 bases: TGCAGTGCTAGAGTCCTCCTGAACACTGAAGCTTTCTTT.

This clonotype was seen at least ten times. The CDR3, as DNA: TGTGCCAGCAGGAGTTTCGGACAGGGGAACACCGGGGAGCTGTTTTTT. It encodes CASRSFGQGNTGELFF. V and J are TRBV7-2 and TRBJ2-2; 8 bases align to TRBD1. The ends lost 6 bases at V and 1 base at J; junction bases unmatched: 7. This CDR3 has 16 residues. Germline CDR1 SGHTA, CDR2 FQGNSA. Combining the CDR3 with reference TRBV7-2 and TRBJ2-2 gives the whole variable domain GAGVSQSPSNKVTEKGKDVELRCDPISGHTALYWYRQSLGQGLEFLIYFQGNSAPDKSGLPSDRFSAERTGGSVSTLTIQRTQQEDSAVYLCASRSFGQGNTGELFFGEGSRLTVL.

This clonotype was counted at least ten times. The chain employs TRBV30 and TRBJ1-1; D unclear. Germline V gives CDR1 GTSNPN, CDR2 SVGIG (reference sequence). Trimming pared 0 bases from V and 4 bases from J, leaving 9 bases between. CDR3 length: 13 amino acids. CDR3 residues: CAWSVKVGTEAFF. The CDR3 coding sequence is TGTGCCTGGAGTGTAAAGGTCGGCACTGAAGCTTTCTTT.

Regarding this clonotype: A much larger clone is a single base away; this may be a read error. The rearrangement links TRBV6-1 to TRBJ2-1; D may be TRBD1 (7 bases). The germline V gene has CDR1 MNHNS and CDR2 SASEGT. This CDR3 is built from 14 residues. In DNA, the CDR3 is TGTGCCGCGACCCGAGAGGGGGCTGGTTCTTCGGAGGGATTC. The encoded protein is CAATREGAGSSEGF.

This clonotype was observed many times. The chain links TRBV20-1 to TRBJ2-1; D perhaps matches TRBD2 (6 bases). The CDR3 runs to 13 residues. Trimming shortened V by 6 bases and J by 12 bases, and 21 bases separated the two germline ends. Germline values: CDR1 DFQATT, CDR2 SNEGSKA (reference sequence). CDR3 nucleotides: TGCAGTGCAACGGGACTGGGGGATGGGGGGCAGTTCTTC. It translates to CSATGLGDGGQFF.